This T cell receptor beta chain was identified in a study of cytomegalovirus exposure and HLA in healthy donors. Clones were sequenced by immunoSEQ multiplex PCR, and TCRdb holds only the in-frame ones, with some missing. The sample yields 200,000 to 250,000 clones, around 86% seen once. Notes on this clone: Its antigen is still unknown.

The CDR3 spans 14 residues. Per the germline V gene, CDR1 is MNHNY and CDR2 is SVGAGI (reference sequence). Trimming took off 3 bases at V and 8 bases at J, with 13 bases between the two ends. Study-level points and caveats: Among the CMV-associated chains, a few were confirmed in vitro as specific for CMV antigens.

The genes are TRBV6-6 and TRBJ1-4; D may be TRBD1 (6 bases). The source is a woman younger than 30 in good health and CMV-seropositive. The sequenced material came from PBMCs. CDR3: CASSYRNRVEKLFF. The DNA for the CDR3 is TGTGCCAGCAGTTATAGAAACAGGGTAGAAAAACTGTTTTTT.